Listed here are 2 T cell receptor beta chains from one sample, sequenced in a study of vaccination and CD4 T cells after COVID-19. The antigens these receptors bind are not known. The Oncomine TCR Beta short-read assay generated sequence data from the DNA of cultured CD4+ T cells. TCRdb re-called the PCR reads through MiXCR, storing one row per CDR3 protein. The sample gives over 8,500 distinct CDR3 sequences, roughly 35% of which show up once; around 30% is in the top ten. Regarding treatment: approximately nine-day PBMC culture with coronavirus spike peptide pools or control peptides (ViraFEST assay). Material for sequencing was cultured CD4+ T cells from blood. Receptors originate from a human donor with COVID-19.

The J gene is TRBJ1-5, the V gene TRBV19; D possibly corresponds to TRBD1 (5 bases). V gave up 6 bases and J gave up 5 bases, with 17 bases separating them. This CDR3 has 15 amino acids. In germline, CDR1 is LNHDA, CDR2 SQIVND (reference sequence). The CDR3 nucleotides are TGTGCCAGTAGCGACACGGGGGGGTGGGATCAGCCCCAGCATTTT. Its translation is CASSDTGGWDQPQHF.

The chain joins TRBV7-2 to TRBJ1-5, with D possibly TRBD1 on 6 matching bases. The V and J ends lost 1 base and 4 bases respectively, with 11 bases between them. The CDR3 extends over 15 amino acids. Germline loops: CDR1 SGHTA, CDR2 FQGNSA. CDR3 in amino acids: CASSLVRGGNQPQHF. The CDR3 DNA sequence: TGTGCCAGCAGCTTAGTAAGGGGGGGTAATCAGCCCCAGCATTTT. Variable domain in full (rest from reference TRBV7-2 and TRBJ1-5): GAGVSQSPSNKVTEKGKDVELRCDPISGHTALYWYRQSLGQGLEFLIYFQGNSAPDKSGLPSDRFSAERTGGSVSTLTIQRTQQEDSAVYLCASSLVRGGNQPQHFGDGTRLSIL.